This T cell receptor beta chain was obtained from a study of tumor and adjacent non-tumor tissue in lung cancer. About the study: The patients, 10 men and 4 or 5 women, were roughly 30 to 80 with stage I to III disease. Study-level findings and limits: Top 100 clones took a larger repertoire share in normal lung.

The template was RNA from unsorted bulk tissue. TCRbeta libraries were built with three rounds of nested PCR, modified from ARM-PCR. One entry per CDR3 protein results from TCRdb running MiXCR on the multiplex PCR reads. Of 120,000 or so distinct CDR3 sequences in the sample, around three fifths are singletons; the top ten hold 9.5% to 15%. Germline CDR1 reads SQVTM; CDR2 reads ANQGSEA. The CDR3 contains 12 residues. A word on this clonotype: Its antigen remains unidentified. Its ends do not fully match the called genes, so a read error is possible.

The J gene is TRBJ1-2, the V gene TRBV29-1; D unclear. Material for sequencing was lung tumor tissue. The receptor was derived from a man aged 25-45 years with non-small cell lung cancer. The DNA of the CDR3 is TGCAGCGTTGAGGACGAGACCTATGGCTACATCTTC. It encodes CSVEDETYGYIF.